The 10 T cell receptor beta chains below come from one sample, sequenced in a study of cytomegalovirus exposure and HLA in healthy donors. This PCR relied on a set of 60 Vbeta primers and 13 Jbeta primers. Method: immunoSEQ multiplex PCR; TCRdb's copy keeps in-frame clones and lacks some. The sample lists roughly 190,000 clones; 81% were seen once. The sample consisted of PBMCs. Source of these receptors: a man between 18 and 29 years old in good health and CMV-seronegative.

The V call is TRBV19, the J call TRBJ1-4; unclear D gene. The V gene lost 6 bases and the J gene lost 5 bases, with 22 bases spanning the gap. CDR1 is LNHDA and CDR2 is SQIVND in the germline V gene (reference sequence). There are 17 residues in the CDR3. Here the CDR3 DNA reads TGTGCCAGTAGGCTCGGTGCGCTCACGATCGGGAATGAAAAACTGTTTTTT. Amino acids: CASRLGALTIGNEKLFF.

The chain employs TRBV5-4 and TRBJ2-1; the match to TRBD2 covers 9 bases. The CDR3 spans 14 residues. With V trimmed by 2 bases and J by 8 bases, 5 bases remained unmatched. Germline lookup yields CDR1 SGHNT and CDR2 YYREEE (reference sequence). The CDR3 loop reads CASSFAGGLDEQFF. The CDR3, as DNA: TGTGCCAGCAGCTTTGCGGGGGGGTTGGATGAGCAGTTCTTC. The complete variable domain, with remaining parts taken from reference TRBV5-4 and TRBJ2-1, reads ETGVTQSPTHLIKTRGQQVTLRCSSQSGHNTVSWYQQALGQGPQFIFQYYREEENGRGNFPPRFSGLQFPNYSSELNVNALELDDSALYLCASSFAGGLDEQFFGPGTRLTVL.

The rearrangement links TRBV27 to TRBJ2-7; D call uncertain. The CDR3 is 13 amino acids. The germline V gene has CDR1 MNHEY and CDR2 SMNVEV (reference sequence). The V gene lost 3 bases and the J gene lost 2 bases, with 8 bases spanning the gap. This CDR3 reads CASSLVVAYEQYF. The CDR3 DNA reads TGTGCCAGCAGTTTGGTAGTTGCCTACGAGCAGTACTTC.

V is TRBV5-1 and J is TRBJ2-3, with D unresolved. CDR1 SGHRS and CDR2 YFSETQ come from the germline V gene. Trimming left V 2 bases short and J 1 base short, with 8 bases between. The CDR3 totals 14 residues. The chain's CDR3 is CASSLALGTDTQYF. The DNA of the CDR3 is TGCGCCAGCAGCTTAGCTTTGGGCACAGATACGCAGTATTTT.

The chain combines TRBV27 with TRBJ2-2; D call uncertain. Trimming stripped 3 bases from V and 4 bases from J, with 12 bases between. In germline, CDR1 is MNHEY, CDR2 SMNVEV (reference sequence). There are 15 residues in the CDR3. DNA for the CDR3: TGTGCCAGCAGTTTTGCGCCCCTTGGCACCGGGGAGCTGTTTTTT. Translated, it gives CASSFAPLGTGELFF.

The chain links TRBV28 to TRBJ2-7; 9 positions match TRBD1. J lost 5 bases, V lost 8 bases, and 16 bases had no gene match. From germline, CDR1 is MDHEN and CDR2 SYDVKM. The CDR3 covers 16 residues. The CDR3 DNA follows: TGTGCCAGCCGCAAGCCACCAGGGACAGGGTACAACGAGCAGTACTTC. Amino acid sequence: CASRKPPGTGYNEQYF.

The chain has TRBV14 and TRBJ1-2; TRBD1 agrees at 9 bases. V gave up 0 bases and J gave up 6 bases; unmatched junction bases: 14. The CDR3 has 18 residues. Germline-derived CDR1 and CDR2 are SGHDN and FVKESK. This CDR3 is CASSQDLLGQGGVHGYTF. The CDR3 DNA reads as TGTGCCAGCAGCCAAGATCTGTTGGGACAGGGTGGAGTTCATGGCTACACCTTC.

This chain links TRBV13 with TRBJ2-7, with 7 bases that match TRBD1. This CDR3 has 14 amino acids. Trimming at V came to 2 bases and at J to 2 bases, leaving 3 bases not matched to a gene. The germline V gene has CDR1 PRHDT and CDR2 FYEKMQ (reference sequence). Here the CDR3 reads CASSLPDRAYEQYF. CDR3 DNA: TGTGCCAGCAGCTTACCCGACAGGGCCTACGAGCAGTACTTC.

V gene TRBV5-4 combines with J gene TRBJ2-5; D ambiguous. TRBJ2-7 matches the DNA end more closely, so the J call is doubtful. This CDR3 spans 16 amino acids. CDR1 SGHNT and CDR2 YYREEE come from the germline V gene (reference sequence). This CDR3 reads CASSLIMLSASYEQYF. As DNA, the CDR3 is TGTGCCAGCAGCTTGATTATGTTATCCGCATCCTACGAGCAGTACTTC.

The V call is TRBV6-5, the J call TRBJ1-2, with a possible D match to TRBD1 (6 bases). The V end lost 5 bases, the J end lost 4 bases, and 14 bases lay between the germline ends. This CDR3 comprises 14 residues. Germline CDR1 and CDR2: MNHEY and SVGAGI. CDR3 region: CASSPRTAGYGYTF. CDR3 bases: TGTGCCAGCAGTCCTCGGACAGCCGGCTATGGCTACACCTTC.